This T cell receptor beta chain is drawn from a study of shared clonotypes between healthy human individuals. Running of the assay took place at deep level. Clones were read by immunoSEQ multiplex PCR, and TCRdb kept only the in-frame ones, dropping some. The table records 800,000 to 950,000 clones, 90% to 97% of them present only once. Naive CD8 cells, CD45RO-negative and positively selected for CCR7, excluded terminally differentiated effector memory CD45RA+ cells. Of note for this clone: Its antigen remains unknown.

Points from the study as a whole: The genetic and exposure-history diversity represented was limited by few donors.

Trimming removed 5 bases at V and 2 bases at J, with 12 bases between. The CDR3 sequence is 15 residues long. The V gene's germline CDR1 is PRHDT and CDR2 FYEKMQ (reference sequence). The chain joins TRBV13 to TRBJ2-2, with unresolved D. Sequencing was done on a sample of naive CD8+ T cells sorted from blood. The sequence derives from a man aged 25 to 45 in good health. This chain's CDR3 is CASSLSSLNTGELFF. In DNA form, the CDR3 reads TGTGCCAGCAGCCTATCGAGTTTAAACACCGGGGAGCTGTTTTTT.